The T cell receptor (beta chain) under discussion was sequenced for a study of T cells in Graves' hyperthyroidism and ophthalmopathy. Absent ophthalmopathy progression within 18 months defined stable Graves' hyperthyroidism. Hyperthyroidism, newly diagnosed and lasting under 2 months, affected patients aged 18 to 65. A few counts support this clonotype. The antigen is unknown. Study observations and caveats: Most thyroid clonotypes with frequency above 0.001 were detected in blood. Stable hyperthyroidism and ophthalmopathy were separated using 13 V-J signatures.

The CDR3 has 17 amino acids. Losses at the gene ends were 0 bases for V and 12 bases for J; bases not matched to a gene: 18. In germline, CDR1 is MNHEY, CDR2 SVGAGI. TCR beta CDR3 regions were amplified from RNA. Using the HTBI primer set, a first-round RT-PCR was run on the TCR CDR3. TCRdb re-called the multiplex PCR reads with MiXCR, one entry per CDR3 protein. The sample gives approximately 590,000 distinct CDR3 sequences, around a sixth of which show up once; around 6.6% is in the top ten. The sequenced material came from blood. This TCR was recovered from a woman aged 25-40 years with Graves' hyperthyroidism. The V gene is TRBV6-5, the J gene TRBJ2-7, with 9 bases matching TRBD2. CDR3 DNA: TGTGCCAGCAGTTACTCGGCCAGAGAGCGGGAGGAAGTCTCTGGGTACTTC. This encodes CASSYSAREREEVSGYF.